The clone carrying this T cell receptor (beta chain) was recorded at least ten times. Germline V gene sequence: CDR1 SNHLY, CDR2 FYNNEI. This CDR3 has 14 amino acids. Trimming cost V 7 bases and J 0 bases, with 10 bases left between them. Using RNA template, CDR3s of TCR alpha and beta were amplified with iRepertoire arm-PCR. In TCRdb, the multiplex PCR reads were re-called with MiXCR into one record per CDR3 protein. The profile shows 110,000 or so distinct CDR3 sequences, less than 30% of them singletons. The sample is drawn from a study of glioma-infiltrating T cells. This clonotype was obtained from a human donor with low-grade glioma or glioblastoma, undergoing nonglioma brain surgery, or in good health (not recorded which). V gene TRBV2 combines with J gene TRBJ1-5; D is possibly TRBD1 (5 bases). The sample comprised glioma tissue, nonneoplastic brain tissue, or PBMCs (not recorded which). CDR3 DNA: TGTGCCAGCACCGGCAGGGATAGCAATCAGCCCCAGCATTTT. Amino acid sequence: CASTGRDSNQPQHF.